Listed below are T cell receptor beta chains from one sample, sequenced in a study of shared clonotypes between healthy human individuals. Some clones are missing from TCRdb's copy, which holds only in-frame ones; the method was immunoSEQ multiplex PCR. The sample carries around 95,000 clones, roughly two thirds recorded once. What was sequenced was memory CD8+ T cells sorted from blood. The source of these receptors is a young man in good health. Both conserved end residues are part of each CDR3. Each record gives: D gene, clone size, V gene, J gene, CDR3 DNA, CDR3 protein. D genes are given only for firm matches. Size is stated for part of the rows, as once, few or many counts, or as a class when the clone is expanded.

NA,few,TRBV28,TRBJ2-7,TGTGCCAGCAGTTTCCTATCCTACGAGCAGTACTTC,CASSFLSYEQYF
TRBD1,NA,TRBV25-1,TRBJ2-2,TGTGCCAGCACCCACAGACAGGGACCCATGAACACCGGGGAGCTGTTTTTT,CASTHRQGPMNTGELFF
TRBD2,NA,TRBV10-1,TRBJ2-1,TGCGCCAGCAGTGAGCGGGAGGCCTACAATGAGCAGTTCTTC,CASSEREAYNEQFF
NA,few,TRBV29-1,TRBJ2-5,TGCAGCGTTGATTTTTGGGGGAGCGAATACCAAGAGACCCAGTACTTC,CSVDFWGSEYQETQYF
NA,NA,TRBV25-1,TRBJ2-4,TGTGCCAGCAGTGGAACAGGCTCTAAAGCCAAAAACATTCAGTACTTC,CASSGTGSKAKNIQYF
NA,many,TRBV28,TRBJ2-1,TGTGCCAGCATCCGCTGGAGGTCCCGCAATGAGCAGTTCTTC,CASIRWRSRNEQFF
NA,NA,TRBV6-6,TRBJ2-7,TGTGCCACCCGGAGAGGGGCCTACGAGCAGTACTTC,CATRRGAYEQYF
NA,once,TRBV6-1,TRBJ2-1,TGTGCCAGCAGTGTTTCCCCTAGCCGTGAGCAGTTCTTC,CASSVSPSREQFF
NA,NA,TRBV7-8,TRBJ2-5,TGTGCCAGCAGCTTAGCGAGTACGGGGTACCAAGAGACCCAGTACTTC,CASSLASTGYQETQYF
TRBD2,NA,TRBV7-2,TRBJ2-3,TGTGCCAGCAGCTTAGGTATACTAGCGGGAGCAGATACGCAGTATTTT,CASSLGILAGADTQYF
TRBD2,NA,TRBV30,TRBJ2-1,TGTGCCTGGAGTCCTTTCTTAGCGGGAGCCCTCGTTGAGCAGTTCTTC,CAWSPFLAGALVEQFF
NA,NA,TRBV27,TRBJ1-5,TGTGCCAGCAGTTCTTTGGACACAAATCAGCCCCAGCATTTT,CASSSLDTNQPQHF
NA,NA,TRBV9,TRBJ2-7,TGTGCCAGCAGCGTTCGGGACGACTACCGGTACGAGCAGTACTTC,CASSVRDDYRYEQYF
TRBD2,NA,TRBV19,TRBJ2-3,TGTGCCAGTAGTTCTCTCGCGGGAGGCCTCACAGATACGCAGTATTTT,CASSSLAGGLTDTQYF
NA,once,TRBV11-2,TRBJ2-1,TGTGCCAGCAGCTTAGGTGGGGCTATACAACCCCGCAATGAGCAGTTCTTC,CASSLGGAIQPRNEQFF
NA,few,TRBV6-1,TRBJ1-2,TGTGCCAGCAGTGAAGGATGGGGTCGATACGGCTACACCTTC,CASSEGWGRYGYTF
NA,NA,TRBV6-6,TRBJ2-7,TGTGCCAGCAGTTACTCCCCCTACGAGCAGTACTTC,CASSYSPYEQYF
NA,NA,TRBV4-1,TRBJ2-1,TGCGCCAGCAGCCTGTCACAGGGTGGTGAGCAGTTCTTC,CASSLSQGGEQFF
NA,once,TRBV28,TRBJ2-3,TGTGCCAGCAGTCTGGGACTTACGCAGTATTTT,CASSLGLTQYF
TRBD1,many,TRBV6-1,TRBJ1-3,TGTGCCAGCAGTGGTGGACAGGGGGGAAACACCATATATTTT,CASSGGQGGNTIYF
NA,NA,TRBV4-3,TRBJ2-2,TGCGCCAGCAGCCAAGATCCGGGAGTCACCGGGGAGCTGTTTTTT,CASSQDPGVTGELFF
NA,NA,TRBV4-2,TRBJ2-6,TGTGCCAGCAGCCAAGATGAGGGCGGAAGATCTGGGGCCAACGTCCTGACTTTC,CASSQDEGGRSGANVLTF
NA,few,TRBV28,TRBJ2-7,TGTGCCGCGGCCGTCGGGCAAACCTACGAGCAGTACTTC,CAAAVGQTYEQYF
TRBD1,NA,TRBV4-1,TRBJ1-5,TGCGCCAGCAGCGAACAGGGGGGGGTAAATCAGCCCCAGCATTTT,CASSEQGGVNQPQHF
TRBD1,NA,TRBV5-1,TRBJ2-7,TGCGCCACCAGGGACAGGCAATCCTACGAGCAGTACTTC,CATRDRQSYEQYF
TRBD1,NA,TRBV5-8,TRBJ2-3,TGTGCCAGCAGCTTGGGGACAGGGGGAACAGATACGCAGTATTTT,CASSLGTGGTDTQYF
TRBD2,NA,TRBV5-5,TRBJ2-3,TGTGCCAGCTCAGGGATAGCGGGAGGGCCGGATACGCAGTATTTT,CASSGIAGGPDTQYF
NA,NA,TRBV7-2,TRBJ2-2,TGTGCCAGCAGCTTATGGCCGCGGCTCGCCACCGGGGAGCTGTTTTTT,CASSLWPRLATGELFF
TRBD1,many,TRBV7-9,TRBJ2-5,TGTGCCAGCAGCTTACGGACAGGGGAGAACCAAGAGACCCAGTACTTC,CASSLRTGENQETQYF
NA,many,TRBV7-9,TRBJ2-5,TGTGCCAGCAGCAAGATCCGGGAACAAGAGACCCAGTACTTC,CASSKIREQETQYF
NA,NA,TRBV5-1,TRBJ2-2,TGCGCCAGCAGCCCACGGGTTCCTGCGAACACCGGGGAGCTGTTTTTT,CASSPRVPANTGELFF
TRBD1,NA,TRBV29-1,TRBJ2-7,TGCAGCGCCGGGACAGGGGTGGGGCATGGGAATGAGCAGTACTTC,CSAGTGVGHGNEQYF
TRBD2,NA,TRBV12-5,TRBJ2-7,TGTGCTAGTCGGGGACTAGCGGGGACGGTGCAGTACTTC,CASRGLAGTVQYF
TRBD2,few,TRBV7-8,TRBJ2-7,TGTGCCAGCAGGCCTCTAGCGGGGGATCTCTACGAGCAGTACTTC,CASRPLAGDLYEQYF
TRBD1,NA,TRBV19,TRBJ2-4,TGTGCCAGCATGACAGGGGTGGGACCCAAAAACATTCAGTACTTC,CASMTGVGPKNIQYF
NA,NA,TRBV29-1,TRBJ2-7,TGCAGCGTTCGATTGGAGATTGGTTACGAGCAGTACTTC,CSVRLEIGYEQYF
NA,NA,TRBV29-1,TRBJ2-1,TGCAGCGTTGCAGGCGGGAATGAGCAGTTCTTC,CSVAGGNEQFF
NA,NA,TRBV6-6,TRBJ1-2,TGTGCCAGCAGGGGGCTAGGCTATGGCTACACCTTC,CASRGLGYGYTF
NA,NA,TRBV15,TRBJ2-3,TGTGCCACCAGCAGCGATTTTACCCGAAGGTCGTATTTT,CATSSDFTRRSYF
NA,NA,TRBV6-5,TRBJ2-3,TGTGCCAGCAGTTACATAGCGGAGGGGACAGATACGCAGTATTTT,CASSYIAEGTDTQYF
NA,NA,TRBV11-3,TRBJ2-2,TGTGCCAGCAGCTCCTATGACGCGAACACCGGGGAGCTGTTTTTT,CASSSYDANTGELFF
TRBD1,NA,TRBV27,TRBJ1-5,TGTGCCACCGGACAGGGTCCCTATCAGCCCCAGCATTTT,CATGQGPYQPQHF